Below are 27 T cell receptor beta chains sequenced from a single sample in a study of T cells in Graves' hyperthyroidism and ophthalmopathy. RNA transcripts yielded amplified TCR beta CDR3 regions. The HTBI primer set served for first-round RT-PCR of the TCR CDR3. TCRdb re-analysed the multiplex PCR reads in MiXCR, keeping a single row per CDR3 protein. The sample holds about 720,000 distinct CDR3 sequences, around 20% seen once. The sequenced material came from blood. These receptors all stem from a woman in her fifties or sixties with Graves' hyperthyroidism that later progressed to Graves' ophthalmopathy.

This rearrangement joins TRBV10-1 to TRBJ2-5; no firm D call. There are 14 residues in the CDR3. Germline values: CDR1 WNHNN, CDR2 SYGVQD (reference sequence). The V end was cut by 3 bases, the J end by 5 bases, with 13 bases between. This CDR3 reads CASSESPRGETQYF. As DNA, the CDR3 is TGCGCCAGCAGTGAATCCCCCAGAGGCGAGACCCAGTACTTC.

This clonotype was detected many times. The chain recombines TRBV7-2 with TRBJ1-6; no definite D call. CDR3 length: 15 amino acids. The V gene's germline CDR1 is SGHTA and CDR2 FQGNSA. With 8 bases removed from V and 5 bases from J, the gap between germline ends came to 16 bases. CDR3 nucleotide sequence: TGTGCCAGCGGACCATGGGCAGCGAATAATTCACCCCTCCACTTT. Residues: CASGPWAANNSPLHF. Complete variable domain (other parts from reference TRBV7-2 and TRBJ1-6): GAGVSQSPSNKVTEKGKDVELRCDPISGHTALYWYRQSLGQGLEFLIYFQGNSAPDKSGLPSDRFSAERTGGSVSTLTIQRTQQEDSAVYLCASGPWAANNSPLHFGNGTRLTVT.

The chain links TRBV30 to TRBJ1-2; possible D gene TRBD1, 5 bases. Germline V CDR1 and CDR2: GTSNPN, SVGIG (reference sequence). Trimming stripped 0 bases from V and 8 bases from J, with 13 bases between. The CDR3 extends over 13 amino acids. The chain's CDR3 is CAWSVTGPVGYTF. The CDR3 nucleotides are TGTGCCTGGAGTGTAACGGGACCGGTCGGCTACACCTTC.

This clonotype has just a few counts. V and J are TRBV5-1 and TRBJ2-3; 9 bases are shared with TRBD2. This CDR3 comprises 16 residues. Germline V gene sequence: CDR1 SGHRS, CDR2 YFSETQ. J was trimmed by 4 bases and V by 2 bases; bases with no gene match: 8. CDR3 residues: CASSFSGGLASDTQYF. The CDR3, as DNA: TGCGCCAGCAGCTTTAGCGGGGGTTTGGCCTCAGATACGCAGTATTTT.

This clonotype was counted ten times or more. The J gene is TRBJ1-1, the V gene TRBV29-1, with D uncertain. The germline V gene encodes CDR1 SQVTM and CDR2 ANQGSEA. Trimming took 6 bases from V and 0 from J, leaving 5 bases between them. CDR3 length equals 11 residues. The CDR3 here is CSVGMNTEAFF. The CDR3 DNA is TGCAGCGTGGGTATGAACACTGAAGCTTTCTTT.

This clonotype has ten or more counts. The J gene is TRBJ2-5, the V gene TRBV12-3 or TRBV12-4; TRBD1 might be the D (6 bases). This CDR3 is built from 18 residues. The V and J ends lost 7 bases and 5 bases respectively, with 29 bases between them. The CDR3 DNA reads as TGTGCCAGCAAGGGGGTCCAGGGATCATTGAGTGCAAGTGAGACCCAGTACTTC. Amino acid sequence: CASKGVQGSLSASETQYF.

This clonotype came up many times. This sequence joins TRBV12-3 or TRBV12-4 and TRBJ1-2, with D perhaps matching TRBD1 (5 bases). Trimming shortened V by 3 bases and J by 3 bases, and 11 bases separated the two germline ends. This CDR3 has 14 residues. The CDR3: CASSFEQADYGYTF. The CDR3 DNA reads TGTGCCAGCAGTTTCGAACAGGCGGACTATGGCTACACCTTC.

This clonotype was seen more than once but under ten times. The rearrangement joins TRBV27 to TRBJ1-1, with TRBD1 identical over 9 bases. Trimming took 2 bases from V and 6 from J; bases not matched to a gene: 4. This CDR3 has 14 amino acids. Germline loops: CDR1 MNHEY, CDR2 SMNVEV (reference sequence). The CDR3 region has the DNA TGTGCCAGCAGTTTAGGACAGGGGCAGGCTGAAGCTTTCTTT. Its translation: CASSLGQGQAEAFF.

This chain joins TRBV20-1 and TRBJ1-2, with TRBD1 matching over 10 bases. Germline V gene lookup returns CDR1 DFQATT and CDR2 SNEGSKA (reference sequence). The CDR3 is made up of 14 amino acids. The junction had 3 bases not matched to a gene; V was cut back by 5 bases and J by 0 bases. CDR3 sequence: CSALTGGSNYGYTF. The CDR3 region has the DNA TGCAGTGCTCTGACAGGGGGCTCTAACTATGGCTACACCTTC.

In this sample, this clonotype turned up many times. This chain links TRBV3-1 with TRBJ2-4; a possible D gene is TRBD2 (5 bases). Deletions cut 4 bases from V and 8 bases from J, with 18 bases between. The CDR3 contains 15 residues. CDR1 and CDR2 (germline): LGHDT, YNNKEL (reference sequence). The CDR3 reads CASSREISTSDIQYF. As DNA, the CDR3 is TGTGCCAGCAGCCGGGAGATTAGCACGTCGGACATTCAGTACTTC.

The J gene is TRBJ1-2, the V gene TRBV9, with TRBD1 matching over 11 bases. Per germline, CDR1 SGDLS and CDR2 YYNGEE. This CDR3 is built from 15 residues. V gave up 4 bases and J gave up 6 bases; unmatched junction bases: 8. The CDR3 is CASSTQGQGGDGYTF. CDR3 DNA sequence: TGTGCCAGCAGCACCCAGGGACAGGGGGGAGATGGCTACACCTTC.

This clonotype has more than one count but fewer than ten. The chain couples TRBV7-9 to TRBJ2-3; D is ambiguous. The V gene's germline CDR1 is SEHNR and CDR2 FQNEAQ (reference sequence). Trimming took off 5 bases at V and 1 base at J, with 13 bases between the two ends. This CDR3 is built from 15 residues. Here the CDR3 DNA reads TGTGCCAGCAGCCTGACGGTGGACGGCACAGATACGCAGTATTTT. It translates to CASSLTVDGTDTQYF.

This chain uses TRBV27 with TRBJ1-1, with 8 bases matching TRBD1. Germline-derived CDR1 and CDR2 are MNHEY and SMNVEV (reference sequence). The ends lost 1 base at V and 4 bases at J; junction bases unmatched: 8. The CDR3 length is 16 residues. The DNA of the CDR3 is TGTGCCAGCAGTTTATTGACAGGGGCCGGGGGCACTGAAGCTTTCTTT. Translating it yields CASSLLTGAGGTEAFF.

This clonotype was detected ten times or more. This chain links TRBV11-2 with TRBJ2-5; the D is unclear. Trimming cost V 8 bases and J 1 base, with 17 bases left between them. CDR1 and CDR2 (germline): SGHAT, FQNNGV. The CDR3 is 15 residues long. The CDR3 nucleotides read TGTGCCAGCGGTCTTTTCCTAGGCAGCCAAGAGACCCAGTACTTC. It is translated as CASGLFLGSQETQYF.

This clonotype has a count of ten or more. The V call is TRBV5-1, the J call TRBJ2-1; 7 nucleotides line up with TRBD1. Germline V gives CDR1 SGHRS, CDR2 YFSETQ. V was pared by 2 bases and J by 9 bases, with 8 bases of the junction left unmatched. The CDR3 extends over 14 amino acids. The DNA for the CDR3 is TGCGCCAGCAGCTTTGGGACAGTTAACCGTGAGCAGTTCTTC. It yields the protein CASSFGTVNREQFF.

The chain couples TRBV7-9 to TRBJ2-7, with 8 positions matching TRBD1. CDR3 length equals 17 residues. V lost 5 bases to trimming and J lost 3 bases; unmatched junction nucleotides: 15. CDR1 and CDR2 (germline): SEHNR, FQNEAQ (reference sequence). The DNA of the CDR3 is TGTGCCAGCAGCCCCCAGGGGGCCAGGGCGGCCATCTACGAGCAGTACTTC. Translation: CASSPQGARAAIYEQYF.

The sample holds many counts of this clonotype. The chain joins TRBV5-1 to TRBJ1-4, with TRBD1 identical over 11 bases. The CDR3 totals 15 residues. V was clipped by 4 bases and J by 8 bases; unmatched bases: 7. Germline lookup yields CDR1 SGHRS and CDR2 YFSETQ. The CDR3 protein is CASSKGQGAEEKLFF. As DNA, the CDR3 is TGCGCCAGCAGCAAAGGACAGGGGGCGGAAGAAAAACTGTTTTTT.

This clonotype was detected many times. The chain couples TRBV11-3 to TRBJ1-1, with D possibly being TRBD1 (6 bases). V lost 5 bases and J lost 7, with 23 bases in between. Germline V gene sequence: CDR1 SGHNT, CDR2 YENEEA. This CDR3 has 16 residues. As DNA, the CDR3 is TGTGCCAGCAGCCCAGGCGGCGGGGGCGATGAACTTGAAGCTTTCTTT. Its translation is CASSPGGGGDELEAFF. Together with reference TRBV11-3 and TRBJ1-1, the CDR3 gives the full variable domain: EAGVVQSPRYKIIEKKQPVAFWCNPISGHNTLYWYLQNLGQGPELLIRYENEEAVDDSQLPKDRFSAERLKGVDSTLKIQPAELGDSAVYLCASSPGGGGDELEAFFGQGTRLTVV.

This clonotype was observed many times. The rearrangement uses TRBV30 and TRBJ2-2; 8 bases are a match to TRBD1. The CDR3 extends over 15 amino acids. The V and J ends lost 2 bases and 0 bases, in that order; junction bases with no gene match: 2. Germline-derived CDR1 and CDR2 are GTSNPN and SVGIG (reference sequence). CDR3 region: CAWSLQGANTGELFF. CDR3 coding DNA: TGTGCCTGGAGTCTACAGGGGGCGAACACCGGGGAGCTGTTTTTT.

This clonotype was detected only a few times. This may be a read error, as it is one base from a much larger clone. The rearrangement uses TRBV5-6 and TRBJ1-1; 12 bases map to TRBD1. After removal of 4 bases from V and 10 bases from J, the junction contained 5 bases not matched to a gene. The CDR3 is 13 residues long. Germline CDR1 SGHDT, CDR2 YYEEEE. The CDR3, as DNA: TGTGCCAGCAGCCCGGGACAGGGGGCTTCAGCTTTCTTT. Protein sequence: CASSPGQGASAFF.

This clonotype appeared many times. The V call is TRBV18, the J call TRBJ1-5; D is uncertain. V lost 3 bases and J lost 5, with 14 bases in between. The CDR3 runs 15 residues. CDR1 is KGHSH, CDR2 LQKENI, per germline. CDR3 amino acids: CASSPADVQYQPQHF. The CDR3 nucleotides are TGTGCCAGCTCACCTGCGGACGTCCAATATCAGCCCCAGCATTTT.

This chain uses TRBV27 with TRBJ1-1, with 8 positions matching TRBD1. The CDR3 is 12 amino acids. V lost 11 bases and J lost 3; bases outside the gene matches: 5. CDR1 MNHEY and CDR2 SMNVEV come from the germline V gene (reference sequence). The CDR3 nucleotides read TGTGCCGCCAGGGGGCTCGACACTGAAGCTTTCTTT. This codes for CAARGLDTEAFF.

This clonotype was detected ten times or more. V usage is TRBV11-2 and J usage is TRBJ2-1; D is unclear. The V and J ends lost 0 bases and 6 bases respectively, with 9 bases between them. From germline, CDR1 is SGHAT and CDR2 FQNNGV. The CDR3 has 14 residues. The CDR3 protein is CASSLDRLTNEQFF. CDR3 nucleotide sequence: TGTGCCAGCAGCTTAGACCGTCTGACCAATGAGCAGTTCTTC.

This chain connects TRBV11-2 to TRBJ1-6; TRBD1 agrees at 8 bases. CDR3 length equals 19 residues. V lost 5 bases to trimming and J lost 7 bases; unmatched junction nucleotides: 19. The V gene's germline CDR1 is SGHAT and CDR2 FQNNGV. The CDR3 loop is CASSPRTGLGGIRNSPLHF. For the CDR3, the DNA is TGTGCCAGCAGCCCACGGACAGGGCTTGGTGGTATTAGGAATTCACCCCTCCACTTT. Supplemented by reference TRBV11-2 and TRBJ1-6, the full variable domain reads EAGVAQSPRYKIIEKRQSVAFWCNPISGHATLYWYQQILGQGPKLLIQFQNNGVVDDSQLPKDRFSAERLKGVDSTLKIQPAKLEDSAVYLCASSPRTGLGGIRNSPLHFGNGTRLTVT.

This clonotype has only a few counts. The V call is TRBV6-1, the J call TRBJ1-2; TRBD1 matches at 9 bases. The junction had 3 bases not matched to a gene; V was cut back by 6 bases and J by 7 bases. From germline, CDR1 is MNHNS and CDR2 SASEGT. The CDR3 consists of 12 residues. CDR3 in amino acids: CASSGTGSGYTF. DNA for the CDR3: TGTGCCAGCAGCGGGACAGGGTCTGGCTACACCTTC.

This clonotype was recorded only once. J is TRBJ2-2 and V is TRBV5-6, with D perhaps matching TRBD1 (6 bases). Per the germline V gene, CDR1 is SGHDT and CDR2 is YYEEEE. Trimming stripped 2 bases from V and 4 bases from J, with 12 bases between. The CDR3 sequence is 15 residues long. The CDR3 DNA reads as TGTGCCAGCAGCTTAATTAGGACAGCCACCGGGGAGCTGTTTTTT. As protein: CASSLIRTATGELFF.

This clonotype was counted between two and nine times. The rearrangement uses TRBV15 and TRBJ2-3, with no clear D. Trimming stripped 0 bases from V and 4 bases from J, with 8 bases between. The CDR3 is made up of 14 amino acids. The V gene's germline CDR1 is LNHNV and CDR2 YYDKDF (reference sequence). The CDR3 region is CATSRDQRPDTQYF. CDR3 coding DNA: TGTGCCACCAGCAGAGATCAACGCCCAGATACGCAGTATTTT.